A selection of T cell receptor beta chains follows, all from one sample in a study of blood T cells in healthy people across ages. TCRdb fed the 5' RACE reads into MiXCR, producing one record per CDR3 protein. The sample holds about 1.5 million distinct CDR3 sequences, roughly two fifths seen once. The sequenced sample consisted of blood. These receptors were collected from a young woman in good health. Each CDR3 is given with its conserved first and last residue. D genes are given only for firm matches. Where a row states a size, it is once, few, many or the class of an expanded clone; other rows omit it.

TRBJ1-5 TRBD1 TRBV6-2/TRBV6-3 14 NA CASSYPGGRQPQHF TGTGCCAGCAGTTACCCAGGGGGCCGGCAGCCCCAGCATTTT
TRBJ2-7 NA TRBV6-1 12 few CASSELTCEQYF TGTGCCAGCAGTGAATTGACTTGCGAGCAGTACTTC
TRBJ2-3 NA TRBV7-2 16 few CASSFRRATSTDTQYF TGTGCCAGCAGCTTCCGGAGGGCCACTAGCACAGATACGCAGTATTTT
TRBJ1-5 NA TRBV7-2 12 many CASSLANQPQHF TGTGCCAGCAGCTTAGCCAATCAGCCCCAGCATTTT
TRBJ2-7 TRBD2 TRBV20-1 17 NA CSASGGVILYSSYEQYF TGCAGTGCGAGCGGGGGGGTAATCTTATACTCTTCCTACGAGCAGTACTTC
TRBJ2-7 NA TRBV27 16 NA CASRMSAYPAAHEQYF TGTGCCAGCAGAATGAGTGCGTACCCCGCGGCCCACGAGCAGTACTTC
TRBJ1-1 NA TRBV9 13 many CASSGGGGTEAFF TGTGCCAGCAGCGGCGGGGGGGGCACTGAAGCTTTCTTT
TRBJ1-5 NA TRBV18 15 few CASSRVDHSNQPQHF TGTGCCAGCTCCAGGGTTGATCATAGCAATCAGCCCCAGCATTTT
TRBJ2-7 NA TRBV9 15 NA CASSVDLVRYNEQYF TGTGCCAGCAGCGTAGATCTAGTGCGCTACAATGAGCAGTACTTC
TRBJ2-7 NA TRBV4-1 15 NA CASSPQERGGNEQYF TGCGCCAGCAGCCCACAAGAAAGGGGGGGAAATGAGCAGTACTTC
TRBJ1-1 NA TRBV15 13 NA CATSAFRNTEAFF TGTGCCACCAGTGCTTTCAGGAACACTGAAGCTTTCTTT
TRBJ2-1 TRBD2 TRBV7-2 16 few CASSLSIQRGKREQFF TGTGCCAGCAGCCTCTCGATTCAGCGGGGGAAGCGTGAGCAGTTCTTC
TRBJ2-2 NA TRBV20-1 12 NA CSAGSDTGELFF TGCAGTGCCGGCTCGGACACCGGGGAGCTGTTTTTT
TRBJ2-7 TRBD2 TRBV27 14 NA CASKVTSGGREQYF TGTGCCAGCAAAGTCACGAGCGGGGGCCGCGAGCAGTACTTC
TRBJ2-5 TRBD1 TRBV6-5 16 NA CASSYPDRGPYNEQYF TGTGCCAGCAGTTACCCGGACAGGGGGCCCTACAATGAACAGTACTTC
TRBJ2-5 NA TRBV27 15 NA CASSLTSTPYNEQYF TGTGCCAGCAGTTTAACTAGCACCCCCTACAATGAGCAGTACTTC
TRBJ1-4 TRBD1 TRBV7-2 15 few CASSNPRGLLEKLFF TGTGCCAGCAGTAATCCGAGGGGGCTTCTTGAAAAACTGTTTTTT
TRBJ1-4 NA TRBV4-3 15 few CASSQDLTLSEKLFF TGCGCCAGCAGCCAAGATCTAACCCTCTCAGAAAAACTGTTTTTT
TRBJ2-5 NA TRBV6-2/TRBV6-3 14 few CASSYSMGGETQYF TGTGCCAGCAGTTACTCGATGGGAGGCGAGACCCAGTACTTC
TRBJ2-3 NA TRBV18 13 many CASSPSGTDTQYF TGCGCCAGCAGCCCCTCTGGCACAGATACGCAGTATTTT
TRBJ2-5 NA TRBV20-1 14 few CSAWLDSYQETQYF TGCAGTGCTTGGCTCGACAGCTACCAAGAGACCCAGTACTTC
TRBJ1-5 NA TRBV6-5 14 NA CASSRGDVNQPQHF TGTGCCAGCAGTCGGGGGGATGTGAATCAGCCCCAGCATTTT
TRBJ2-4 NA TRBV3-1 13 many CASSQDRGGIQYF TGTGCCAGCAGCCAAGATAGGGGGGGCATTCAGTACTTC
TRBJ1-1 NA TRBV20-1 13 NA CSAKFRQSLEAFF TGCAGTGCTAAGTTTAGACAGAGTCTTGAAGCTTTCTTT
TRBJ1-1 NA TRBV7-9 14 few CASSLERGVTEAFF TGTGCCAGCAGCTTAGAAAGGGGGGTCACTGAAGCTTTCTTT
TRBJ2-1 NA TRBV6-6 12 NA CASSSEGDEQFF TGTGCCAGCAGTTCAGAGGGAGATGAGCAGTTCTTC
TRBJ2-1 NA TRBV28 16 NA CASSFLQGGIFNEQFF TGTGCCAGCAGTTTCCTCCAGGGAGGTATTTTTAATGAGCAGTTCTTC
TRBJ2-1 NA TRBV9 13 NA CASSAPHGDEQFF TGTGCCAGCAGCGCTCCCCACGGCGATGAGCAGTTCTTC
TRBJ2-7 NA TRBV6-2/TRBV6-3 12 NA CASRLIRGEQYF TGTGCCAGCAGGTTGATTCGGGGCGAGCAGTACTTC
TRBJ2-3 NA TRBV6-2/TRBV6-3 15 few CASSYFSRGPDTQYF TGTGCCAGCAGTTACTTTTCCCGAGGGCCAGATACGCAGTATTTT
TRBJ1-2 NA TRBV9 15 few CASSDFRGGNYGYTF TGTGCCAGCAGCGACTTTAGGGGGGGTAACTATGGCTACACCTTC
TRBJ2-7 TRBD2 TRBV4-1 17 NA CASSQDPELAGNNEQYF TGCGCCAGCAGCCAAGATCCGGAACTAGCGGGGAACAATGAGCAGTACTTC
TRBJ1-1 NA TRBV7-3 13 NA CASSLKPGTEAFF TGTGCCAGCAGCTTAAAGCCGGGCACTGAAGCTTTCTTT
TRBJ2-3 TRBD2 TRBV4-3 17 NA CASSQAQRGFGTDTQYF TGCGCCAGCAGCCAAGCCCAGCGGGGTTTTGGCACAGATACGCAGTATTTT
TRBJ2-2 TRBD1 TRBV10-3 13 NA CAIRDRETGELFF TGTGCCATCAGGGACAGGGAGACCGGGGAGCTGTTTTTT
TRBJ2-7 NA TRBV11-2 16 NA CASSDNQGPFSYEQYF TGTGCCAGCAGCGACAATCAGGGGCCCTTCTCCTACGAGCAGTACTTC
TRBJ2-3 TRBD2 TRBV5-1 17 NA CASSSKLAGGPGDTQYF TGCGCCAGCAGCTCGAAACTAGCGGGGGGGCCCGGAGATACGCAGTATTTT
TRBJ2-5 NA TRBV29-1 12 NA CSVVDSLETQYF TGCAGCGTAGTGGACAGCTTGGAGACCCAGTACTTC
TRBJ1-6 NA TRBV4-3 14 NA CASSQDDRNSPLHF TGCGCCAGCAGCCAAGATGACCGTAATTCACCCCTCCACTTT
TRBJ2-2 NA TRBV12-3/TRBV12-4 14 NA CASSILLGAGELFF TGTGCCAGCAGTATCCTCTTAGGGGCCGGGGAGCTGTTTTTT
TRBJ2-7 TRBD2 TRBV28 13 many CASSLTSAHEQYF TGTGCCAGCAGTTTGACTAGCGCCCACGAGCAGTACTTC
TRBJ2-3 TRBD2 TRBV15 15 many CATSSERGGEDTQYF TGTGCCACCAGCAGTGAGCGGGGGGGCGAAGATACGCAGTATTTT
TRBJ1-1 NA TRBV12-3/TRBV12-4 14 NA CASSSPQEGRRAFF TGTGCCAGCAGTTCGCCCCAGGAGGGGCGCAGGGCTTTCTTT
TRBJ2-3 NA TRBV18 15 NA CASSPAVAGTDTQYF TGTGCCAGCTCACCGGCGGTGGCTGGCACAGATACGCAGTATTTT
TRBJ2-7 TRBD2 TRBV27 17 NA CASSFLGLAGGRYEQYF TGTGCCAGCAGTTTTCTGGGACTAGCGGGCGGGAGGTACGAGCAGTACTTC